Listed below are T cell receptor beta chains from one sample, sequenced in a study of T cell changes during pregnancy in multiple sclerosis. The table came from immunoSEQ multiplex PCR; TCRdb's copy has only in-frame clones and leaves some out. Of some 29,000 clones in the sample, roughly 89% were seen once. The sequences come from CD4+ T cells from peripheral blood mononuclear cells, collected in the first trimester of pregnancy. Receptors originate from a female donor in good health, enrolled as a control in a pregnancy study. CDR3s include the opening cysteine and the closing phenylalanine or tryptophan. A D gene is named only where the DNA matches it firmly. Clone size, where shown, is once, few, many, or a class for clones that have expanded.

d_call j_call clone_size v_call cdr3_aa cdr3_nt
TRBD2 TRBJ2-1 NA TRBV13 CASSLLGSDFSGENEQFF TGTGCCAGCAGCCTCCTAGGGTCGGACTTCAGCGGGGAAAATGAGCAGTTCTTC
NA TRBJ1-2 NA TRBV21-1 CASSKAGNSGYTF TGTGCCAGCAGCAAGGCGGGTAATAGTGGCTACACCTTC
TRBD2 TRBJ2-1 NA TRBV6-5 CASTQTSASYNEQFF TGTGCCAGCACTCAAACTAGCGCATCCTACAATGAGCAGTTCTTC
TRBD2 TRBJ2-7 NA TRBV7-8 CASSLGVAGYYEQYF TGTGCCAGCAGCTTAGGTGTAGCGGGGTACTACGAGCAGTACTTC
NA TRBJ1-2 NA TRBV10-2 CASSGREGRGYTF TGCGCCAGCAGTGGGAGAGAGGGCCGAGGCTACACCTTC
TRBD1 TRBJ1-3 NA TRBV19 CASSTTGVSGNTIYF TGTGCCAGTAGTACTACAGGGGTCTCTGGAAACACCATATATTTT
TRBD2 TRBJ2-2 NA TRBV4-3 CASSRSTSGRRRELFF TGCGCCAGCAGCCGGAGTACTAGCGGGAGGCGGAGGGAGCTGTTTTTT
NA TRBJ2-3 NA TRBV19 CASSTHLTSTDTQYF TGTGCCAGTAGTACTCACTTGACTAGCACAGATACGCAGTATTTT
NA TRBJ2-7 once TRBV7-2 CASSLNRAYEQYF TGTGCCAGCAGCTTGAACAGGGCCTACGAGCAGTACTTC
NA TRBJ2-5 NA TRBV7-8 CASSQRSETQYF TGTGCCAGCAGCCAGCGGTCAGAGACCCAGTACTTC
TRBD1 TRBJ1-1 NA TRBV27 CASSSAGTGGGTEAFF TGTGCCAGCAGTTCAGCCGGGACAGGGGGAGGCACTGAAGCTTTCTTT
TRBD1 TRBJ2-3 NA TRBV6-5 CASSHDRGGRTQYF TGTGCCAGCAGCCATGACAGGGGCGGACGTACGCAGTATTTT
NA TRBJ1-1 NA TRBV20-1 CSAAGVREAFF TGCAGTGCCGCCGGGGTGAGGGAAGCTTTCTTT
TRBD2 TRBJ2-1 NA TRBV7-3 CASSQAGEWHEQFF TGTGCCAGCAGCCAAGCGGGAGAGTGGCATGAGCAGTTCTTC
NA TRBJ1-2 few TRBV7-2 CASSLERGRYEGYTF TGTGCCAGCAGCTTAGAAAGGGGTCGGTATGAGGGCTACACCTTC
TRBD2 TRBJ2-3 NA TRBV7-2 CASSFSLLAGATDTQYF TGTGCCAGCAGCTTCTCCTTACTAGCGGGGGCCACAGATACGCAGTATTTT
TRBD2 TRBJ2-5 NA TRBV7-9 CASSLGALAGFTKETQYF TGTGCCAGCAGCTTAGGTGCGCTAGCGGGGTTCACTAAAGAGACCCAGTACTTC
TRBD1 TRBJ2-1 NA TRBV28 CASSFLDREVGNEQFF TGTGCCAGCAGTTTTCTGGACAGGGAGGTGGGCAATGAGCAGTTCTTC
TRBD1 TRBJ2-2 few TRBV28 CASIPGQASTGELFF TGTGCCAGCATACCGGGACAGGCCTCCACCGGGGAGCTGTTTTTT
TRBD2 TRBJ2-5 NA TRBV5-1 CASSLLPGTSGRAQGETQYF TGCGCCAGCAGCTTGCTTCCCGGGACTAGCGGGAGGGCCCAGGGAGAGACCCAGTACTTC
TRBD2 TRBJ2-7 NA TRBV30 CAWRKAGAHEQYF TGTGCCTGGCGGAAAGCGGGAGCACACGAGCAGTACTTC
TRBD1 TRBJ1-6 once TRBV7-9 CASSHRQGGWNSPLHF TGTGCCAGCAGCCACCGACAGGGAGGTTGGAATTCACCCCTCCACTTT
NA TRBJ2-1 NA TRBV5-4 CAISPASGGSYNEQFF TGTGCCATCAGCCCAGCGAGCGGCGGCTCCTACAATGAGCAGTTCTTC
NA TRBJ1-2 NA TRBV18 CASSTTTEGVGYTF TGTGCCAGCTCCACCACTACAGAGGGCGTCGGCTACACCTTC
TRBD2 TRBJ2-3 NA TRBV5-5 CASSRLAGGADTQYF TGTGCCAGCAGCCGCCTAGCGGGAGGGGCAGATACGCAGTATTTT
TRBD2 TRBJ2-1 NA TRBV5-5 CASSVITSGVSYNEQFF TGTGCCAGCAGCGTAATAACTAGCGGGGTCTCCTACAATGAGCAGTTCTTC
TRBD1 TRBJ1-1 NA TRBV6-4 CASLTRGGQVPLRTEAFF TGTGCCAGCCTAACCCGGGGAGGACAGGTGCCCCTTCGCACTGAAGCTTTCTTT
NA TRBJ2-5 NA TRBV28 CASSLPPFVTQYF TGTGCCAGCAGTTTACCCCCCTTTGTGACCCAGTACTTC
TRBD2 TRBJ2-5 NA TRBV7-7 CASSSGLAGETQYF TGTGCTAGCAGTTCCGGACTAGCGGGGGAGACCCAGTACTTC
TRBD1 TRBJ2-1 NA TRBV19 CASNPGTGSYNEQFF TGTGCCAGTAACCCCGGGACAGGGAGTTACAATGAGCAGTTCTTC
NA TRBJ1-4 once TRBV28 CASSGATNEKLFF TGTGCCAGCTCAGGTGCAACTAATGAAAAACTGTTTTTT
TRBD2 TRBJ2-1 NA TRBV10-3 CAIKNPGTSGSNGGYNEQFF TGTGCCATCAAGAATCCCGGGACTAGCGGGAGTAACGGGGGATACAATGAGCAGTTCTTC
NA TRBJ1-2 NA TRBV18 CASSPDSYGYTF TGTGCCAGCTCACCTGACAGCTATGGCTACACCTTC
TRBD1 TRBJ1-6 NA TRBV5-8 CASSLEQGYYSPLHF TGTGCCAGCAGCTTGGAACAGGGGTATTATTCACCCCTCCACTTT
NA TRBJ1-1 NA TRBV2 CASVNVRGEGAFF TGTGCCAGCGTGAACGTCAGGGGTGAAGGGGCTTTCTTT
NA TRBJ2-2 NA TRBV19 CASTRQSANTGELFF TGTGCCAGTACCCGTCAGTCCGCGAACACCGGGGAGCTGTTTTTT
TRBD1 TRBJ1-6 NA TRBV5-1 CASSPSGGLNSPLHF TGCGCCAGCAGCCCCTCAGGGGGACTTAATTCACCCCTCCACTTT
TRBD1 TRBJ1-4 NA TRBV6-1 CASSAPLQGTGEKLFF TGTGCCAGCAGTGCCCCGTTACAGGGGACGGGAGAAAAACTGTTTTTT
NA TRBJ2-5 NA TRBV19 CASSIMRGQGETQYF TGTGCCAGTAGTATTATGAGGGGACAAGGAGAGACCCAGTACTTC
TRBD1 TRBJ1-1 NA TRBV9 CASSANSRGENTEAFF TGTGCCAGCAGCGCCAACTCCAGGGGGGAGAACACTGAAGCTTTCTTT
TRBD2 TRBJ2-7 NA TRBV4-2 CASSQEVASGIDEQYF TGTGCCAGCAGCCAAGAGGTCGCTAGCGGGATCGACGAGCAGTACTTC
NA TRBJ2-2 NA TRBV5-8 CASSLEHVNTGELFF TGTGCCAGCAGCTTGGAGCATGTGAACACCGGGGAGCTGTTTTTT
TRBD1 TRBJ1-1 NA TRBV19 CASTPLGTARTEAFF TGTGCCAGCACCCCCCTCGGGACAGCGAGAACTGAAGCTTTCTTT
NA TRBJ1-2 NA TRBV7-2 CASSPRQDYGYTF TGTGCCAGCAGCCCGCGACAGGACTATGGCTACACCTTC
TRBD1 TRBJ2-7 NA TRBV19 CASSPGTGGIGEQYF TGTGCCAGTAGTCCGGGGACAGGGGGAATAGGAGAGCAGTACTTC
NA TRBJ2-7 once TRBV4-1 CASSQDPQGFSYEQYF TGCGCCAGCAGCCAAGATCCGCAGGGTTTCTCCTACGAGCAGTACTTC
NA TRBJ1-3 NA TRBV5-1 CASSVEGGLSGNTIYF TGCGCCAGCAGCGTGGAGGGGGGGCTCTCTGGAAACACCATATATTTT
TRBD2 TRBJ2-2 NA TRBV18 CASSPPTSGNTGELFF TGTGCCAGCTCACCACCGACTAGCGGGAACACCGGGGAGCTGTTTTTT
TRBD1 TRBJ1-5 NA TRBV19 CASSAFLDRGPGQPQHF TGTGCCAGTAGTGCTTTTTTGGACAGGGGGCCGGGGCAGCCCCAGCATTTT
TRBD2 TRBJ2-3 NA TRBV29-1 CSVDLIAGAADTQYF TGCAGCGTTGACCTGATAGCGGGAGCGGCAGATACGCAGTATTTT
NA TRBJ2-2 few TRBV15 CATSRVGGSTGELFF TGTGCCACCAGCAGAGTTGGGGGGAGCACCGGGGAGCTGTTTTTT
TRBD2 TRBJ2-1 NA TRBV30 CAWNPSGRLAREQFF TGTGCCTGGAATCCCTCCGGGAGGCTAGCGCGTGAGCAGTTCTTC
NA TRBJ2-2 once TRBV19 CASSITVNTGELFF TGTGCCAGTAGTATAACAGTGAACACCGGGGAGCTGTTTTTT
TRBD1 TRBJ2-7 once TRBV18 CASSSSTGSDEQYF TGTGCCAGCTCATCGTCGACAGGGAGCGACGAGCAGTACTTC
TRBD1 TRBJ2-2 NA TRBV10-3 CAIGTGSGELFF TGTGCCATCGGGACAGGGTCCGGGGAGCTGTTTTTT
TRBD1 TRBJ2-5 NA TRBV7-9 CASSFDREGTQYF TGTGCCAGCAGCTTCGACAGGGAAGGGACCCAGTACTTC
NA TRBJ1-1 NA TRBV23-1 CASSRRVKTEAFF TGCGCCAGCAGTCGGAGGGTAAAAACTGAAGCTTTCTTT
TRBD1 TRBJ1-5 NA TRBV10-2 CASRQQGGSNQPQHF TGCGCCAGCAGACAACAGGGGGGAAGCAATCAGCCCCAGCATTTT
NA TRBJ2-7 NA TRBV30 CAWRGAGISYEQYF TGTGCCTGGAGAGGCGCCGGGATTTCCTACGAGCAGTACTTC